In its sample, the clone carrying this T cell receptor beta chain was seen once. Its target is unknown. The data derive from a study of cytomegalovirus exposure and HLA in healthy donors. The wider study: Earlier work reported 110 million or so unique TCR beta sequences from some 180 million T cells. Tens of millions of unique TCRs from HLA-typed donors made up an early data release.

Whole-study findings and limits: It was only CMV serostatus that was available as immune exposure information. While the bulk of TCR sequences proved rare, some public TCRs turned up in many donors.

J gave up 2 bases and V 5 bases, and 9 bases lay outside the gene matches. The CDR3 loop spans 18 amino acids. CDR1 and CDR2 (germline): SGDLS, YYNGEE. Primers included in the PCR were 60 Vbeta and 13 Jbeta primers. The repertoire was sequenced with immunoSEQ multiplex PCR; TCRdb's copy has only in-frame clones and lacks some. The sample consists of 130,000 to 150,000 clones, around three quarters of them appearing once. The receptor was isolated from a man aged 35 to 55 in good health and CMV-seropositive. J is TRBJ2-2 and V is TRBV9; TRBD2 matches 13 bases. Input material: PBMCs. CDR3 residues: CASSSGTSGIVNTGELFF. The CDR3 coding sequence is TGTGCCAGCAGTTCCGGGACTAGCGGGATTGTTAACACCGGGGAGCTGTTTTTT.